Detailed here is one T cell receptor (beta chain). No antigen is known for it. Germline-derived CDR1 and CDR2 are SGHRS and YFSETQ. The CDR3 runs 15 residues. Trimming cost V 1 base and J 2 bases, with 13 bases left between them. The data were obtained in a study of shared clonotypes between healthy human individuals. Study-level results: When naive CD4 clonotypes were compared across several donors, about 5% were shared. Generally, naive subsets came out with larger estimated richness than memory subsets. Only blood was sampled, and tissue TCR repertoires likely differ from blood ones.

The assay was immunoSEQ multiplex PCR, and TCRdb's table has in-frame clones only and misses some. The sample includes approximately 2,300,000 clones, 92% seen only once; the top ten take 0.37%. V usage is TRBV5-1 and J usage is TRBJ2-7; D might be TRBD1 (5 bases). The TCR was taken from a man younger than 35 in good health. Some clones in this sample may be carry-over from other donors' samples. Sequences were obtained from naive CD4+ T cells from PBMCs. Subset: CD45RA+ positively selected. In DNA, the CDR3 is TGCGCCAGCAGCTTGACTCTAGGGGTGACCTACGAGCAGTACTTC. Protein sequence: CASSLTLGVTYEQYF.